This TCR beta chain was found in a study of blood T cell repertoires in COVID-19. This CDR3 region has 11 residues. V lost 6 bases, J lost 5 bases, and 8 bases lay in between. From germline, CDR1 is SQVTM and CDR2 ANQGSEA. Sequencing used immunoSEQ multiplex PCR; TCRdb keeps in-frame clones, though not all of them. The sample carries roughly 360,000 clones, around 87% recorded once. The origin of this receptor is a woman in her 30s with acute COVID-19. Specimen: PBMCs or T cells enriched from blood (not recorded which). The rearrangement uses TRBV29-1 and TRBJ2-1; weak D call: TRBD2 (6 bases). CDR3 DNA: TGCAGCGTCCGGACTAACAATGAGCAGTTCTTC. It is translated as CSVRTNNEQFF.